This passage covers 28 T cell receptor beta chains from one sample sequenced in a study of T-cell memory formation after mild COVID-19. Each CDR3 protein is one row after TCRdb ran MiXCR on the 5' RACE reads. The profile shows roughly 600,000 distinct CDR3 sequences, about a sixth of them singletons. The specimen was PBMCs or a T cell subset sorted from them (not recorded which). These receptors all come from an adult woman who had mild COVID-19 (a few samples of this study predate the infection). Cell type and time point are not known.

The chain couples TRBV2 to TRBJ1-5; TRBD1 aligns across 9 bases. The germline gives CDR1 SNHLY, CDR2 FYNNEI. V shed 6 bases and J 5 bases; nucleotides not matched to a gene: 5. CDR3 length: 14 residues. CDR3 loop: CASRGTGFDQPQHF. Here the CDR3 DNA reads TGTGCCAGCAGGGGGACAGGGTTTGATCAGCCCCAGCATTTT.

There are a few counts of this clonotype. The gene calls are TRBV6-2 or TRBV6-3 and TRBJ1-5; a possible D gene is TRBD1 (6 bases). The ends were cut back, 2 bases at V and 3 bases at J, with 17 bases in the middle. This CDR3 comprises 17 residues. Germline V gene data show CDR1 as MNHEY and CDR2 as SVGEGT. The CDR3 here is CASSYIRQDSPNQPQHF. Here the CDR3 DNA reads TGTGCCAGCAGTTACATCCGACAGGACAGCCCCAATCAGCCCCAGCATTTT.

This clonotype has more than one count but fewer than ten. J is TRBJ1-1 and V is TRBV6-5; TRBD1 might be the D (6 bases). Germline V gene data show CDR1 as MNHEY and CDR2 as SVGAGI. The CDR3 runs to 15 residues. Between the trimmed V and J ends, which lost 4 bases and 1 base, there was a span of 13 bases. The CDR3 nucleotides read TGTGCCAGCAGTTTGTACGGACAGCCGAACACTGAAGCTTTCTTT. It encodes CASSLYGQPNTEAFF.

The chain uses TRBV18 and TRBJ2-2; D unclear. Trimming took off 3 bases at V and 5 bases at J, with 13 bases between the two ends. Germline V gives CDR1 KGHSH, CDR2 LQKENI. The CDR3 sequence is 15 residues long. In DNA form, the CDR3 reads TGTGCCAGCTCACCCGTCCAGTATCAAACCGGGGAGCTGTTTTTT. Protein product: CASSPVQYQTGELFF.

The V call is TRBV27, the J call TRBJ1-5; D may be TRBD1 (5 bases). The CDR3 is made up of 14 amino acids. V lost 8 bases, J lost 7 bases, and 18 bases lay in between. CDR1 and CDR2 (germline): MNHEY, SMNVEV (reference sequence). The CDR3 coding sequence is TGTGCCAGCCAGGCTACCAGGGATCGCCAGCCCCAGCATTTT. It codes for CASQATRDRQPQHF.

There are a few counts of this clonotype. A junction end diverges from the germline sequence, so it may reflect a read error. The chain carries TRBV7-7 and TRBJ2-7; tentatively, D is TRBD1 (5 bases). Germline V lookup: CDR1 SSHAT, CDR2 FNYEAQ (reference sequence). CDR3 length: 14 residues. CDR3 coding DNA: TGTGCTAGCAGCTTAGATTCAGGGATCAACGAGCAGTACTTC. It encodes CASSLDSGINEQYF.

In its sample, this clonotype was seen a few times. The CDR3 region has the DNA TGTGCCAGCAGCTCGGGAAGGGCGGGAGGGCTGTACGAGCAGTACTTC. Protein sequence: CASSSGRAGGLYEQYF. This chain uses TRBV7-2 with TRBJ2-7; TRBD2 aligns across 9 bases. The CDR3 extends over 16 amino acids. The germline V gene encodes CDR1 SGHTA and CDR2 FQGNSA. The ends lost 4 bases at V and 4 bases at J; junction bases unmatched: 11.

This CDR3 reads CASSFMAEPNEQFF. The CDR3 coding sequence is TGTGCCAGCAGCTTTATGGCAGAGCCCAATGAGCAGTTCTTC. This chain links TRBV7-9 with TRBJ2-1; D gene uncertain. The length of the CDR3 is 14 residues. V was shortened by 3 bases and J by 6 bases, with 12 bases between the two germline ends. The V gene's germline CDR1 is SEHNR and CDR2 FQNEAQ (reference sequence).

The chain combines TRBV29-1 with TRBJ2-5; D perhaps matches TRBD1 (5 bases). Trimming removed 2 bases at V and 2 bases at J, with 15 bases between. Germline V gene lookup returns CDR1 SQVTM and CDR2 ANQGSEA. This CDR3 is 15 amino acids long. CDR3 coding DNA: TGCAGCGTTGAACGTCTGCAGGGCGGACAAGAGACCCAGTACTTC. This sequence encodes CSVERLQGGQETQYF.

This clonotype came up many times. The chain carries TRBV5-1 and TRBJ2-2; D is unclear. Trimming pared 0 bases from V and 5 bases from J, leaving 8 bases between. The CDR3 runs to 14 residues. Germline V gene data show CDR1 as SGHRS and CDR2 as YFSETQ. The CDR3 DNA is TGCGCCAGCAGCTTGGCCCTTGGGACCGGGGAGCTGTTTTTT. Encoded protein: CASSLALGTGELFF.

The chain employs TRBV12-3 or TRBV12-4 and TRBJ1-6, with D possibly matching TRBD1 (6 bases). The CDR3 totals 15 residues. Trimming shortened V by 3 bases and J by 9 bases, and 15 bases separated the two germline ends. The DNA for the CDR3 is TGTGCCAGCAGTTTGGGGGGCTCCCACGGTTCACCCCTCCACTTT. Residues: CASSLGGSHGSPLHF.

The CDR3: CASTGTGTSSYEQYF. CDR3 DNA: TGTGCCAGCACTGGAACCGGGACTTCCTCCTACGAGCAGTACTTC. This chain links TRBV7-8 with TRBJ2-7, with D possibly being TRBD2 (6 bases). Trimming shortened V by 7 bases and J by 0 bases, and 16 bases separated the two germline ends. This CDR3 has 15 residues. CDR1 is SGHVS and CDR2 is FQNEAQ in the germline V gene.

The chain recombines TRBV27 with TRBJ2-3; 11 bases map to TRBD2. The J segment lost 5 bases and the V segment lost 6 bases, leaving 10 bases of the junction unmatched. The CDR3 consists of 16 residues. The germline CDR1 and CDR2 sequences are MNHEY and SMNVEV (reference sequence). The CDR3 bases are TGTGCCAGCAGACCCAGACTAGCGGGATTCAGAGATACGCAGTATTTT. It yields the protein CASRPRLAGFRDTQYF.

The rearrangement links TRBV5-1 to TRBJ2-7, with 14 bases lining up with TRBD2. Germline V gives CDR1 SGHRS, CDR2 YFSETQ. This CDR3 spans 17 amino acids. Unmatched junction bases numbered 12, after V lost 4 bases and J lost 6 bases. CDR3 nucleotide sequence: TGCGCCAGCAGCAGAACCGGGACTAGCGGGAGTATCTCCGAGCAGTACTTC. The encoded protein is CASSRTGTSGSISEQYF.

This clonotype was seen a handful of times. V and J are TRBV7-3 and TRBJ2-3, with D maybe TRBD2 (5 bases). V dropped 3 bases and J dropped 4 bases, with 23 bases sitting between them. The CDR3 totals 18 residues. From germline, CDR1 is SGHTA and CDR2 FQGTGA. The CDR3, as DNA: TGTGCCAGCAGCTTCCTGGTCGGTAACTCCTTCGGGGCAGATACGCAGTATTTT. It encodes CASSFLVGNSFGADTQYF.

The V and J genes are TRBV3-1 and TRBJ1-3; D is unclear. This CDR3 region has 15 residues. Germline loops: CDR1 LGHDT, CDR2 YNNKEL (reference sequence). V dropped 4 bases and J dropped 0 bases, with 10 bases sitting between them. CDR3 sequence: CASSRGDLSGNTIYF. The CDR3 DNA follows: TGTGCCAGCAGCCGAGGAGATCTCTCTGGAAACACCATATATTTT.

This clonotype was counted once. The V and J genes are TRBV7-2 and TRBJ2-3; D may be TRBD1 (6 bases). In germline, CDR1 is SGHTA, CDR2 FQGNSA. The CDR3 has 14 amino acids. V was clipped by 5 bases and J by 5 bases, with 14 bases between them. CDR3 loop: CASSQVRGGDTQYF. In DNA, the CDR3 is TGTGCCAGCAGCCAAGTACGAGGGGGAGATACGCAGTATTTT.

The chain is built from TRBV4-1 and TRBJ2-2; D is unresolved. Germline CDR1 is MGHRA and CDR2 is YSYEKL. V was shortened by 4 bases and J by 1 base, with 7 bases between the two germline ends. The CDR3 length is 14 residues. CDR3 sequence: CASSLHLNTGELFF. The CDR3 DNA is TGCGCCAGCAGCCTCCATCTGAACACCGGGGAGCTGTTTTTT.

As DNA, the CDR3 is TGTGCCAGCCATCGGAGAGAGGGGACTAGTGGCTACACCTTC. Translated: CASHRREGTSGYTF. This chain connects TRBV2 to TRBJ1-2, with D perhaps TRBD1 (5 bases). The CDR3 consists of 14 residues. Germline loops: CDR1 SNHLY, CDR2 FYNNEI. Trimming removed 8 bases at V and 7 bases at J, with 20 bases between.

This clonotype was found a few times. V is TRBV5-6 and J is TRBJ1-1; D perhaps matches TRBD1 (6 bases). The germline CDR1 and CDR2 sequences are SGHDT and YYEEEE. V shed 0 bases and J shed 1 base, with 10 bases lying between them. This CDR3 spans 15 amino acids. Here the CDR3 DNA reads TGTGCCAGCAGCTTGGGGACAGCTCCGAACACTGAAGCTTTCTTT. It translates to CASSLGTAPNTEAFF.

The chain links TRBV5-1 to TRBJ1-1, with D perhaps matching TRBD1 (6 bases). The germline V gene encodes CDR1 SGHRS and CDR2 YFSETQ. The V end was cut by 1 base, the J end by 3 bases, with 10 bases between. There are 14 residues in the CDR3. Here the CDR3 reads CASSLTGRYTEAFF. The CDR3 region has the DNA TGCGCCAGCAGCTTGACAGGGCGGTACACTGAAGCTTTCTTT.

This clonotype has more than one count but fewer than ten. Here the CDR3 DNA reads TGCGCCAGCAGGGAATCGGGCGAGCAGTACTTC. Its translation is CASRESGEQYF. The rearrangement uses TRBV5-1 and TRBJ2-7, with D uncertain. Looked up from germline, CDR1 is SGHRS and CDR2 is YFSETQ. This CDR3 contains 11 residues. The germline V and J ends were trimmed by 5 bases and 6 bases, with 9 bases remaining between them.

The chain is built from TRBV6-6 and TRBJ1-3; D may be TRBD1 (5 bases). The CDR3 runs to 16 residues. The V and J ends lost 5 bases and 2 bases respectively, with 16 bases between them. Germline V lookup: CDR1 MNHNY, CDR2 SVGAGI (reference sequence). The CDR3 spells CASSALGVDPGNTIYF. CDR3 DNA sequence: TGTGCCAGCAGTGCTTTGGGGGTCGATCCTGGAAACACCATATATTTT.

In this sample, this clonotype turned up a few times. The chain employs TRBV6-2 or TRBV6-3 and TRBJ2-3; 7 bases are shared with TRBD2. J was trimmed by 2 bases and V by 7 bases; bases with no gene match: 9. Germline values: CDR1 MNHEY, CDR2 SVGEGT. CDR3 length: 15 residues. CDR3 sequence: CASTPPGTTTDTQYF. The CDR3 DNA reads as TGTGCCAGCACCCCCCCCGGGACTACCACAGATACGCAGTATTTT.

This chain connects TRBV4-1 to TRBJ2-1, with D tentatively TRBD2 (5 bases). Trimming cost V 0 bases and J 9 bases, with 9 bases left between them. CDR3 size: 13 residues. Germline V gene data show CDR1 as MGHRA and CDR2 as YSYEKL. The CDR3 DNA follows: TGCGCCAGCAGCCAAGACCCCGAGGGTGAGCAGTTCTTC. Protein: CASSQDPEGEQFF.

This clonotype was picked up a small number of times. The chain carries TRBV20-1 and TRBJ2-2; TRBD1 aligns across 8 bases. The CDR3 covers 14 residues. The ends lost 5 bases at V and 2 bases at J; junction bases unmatched: 4. Per germline, CDR1 DFQATT and CDR2 SNEGSKA (reference sequence). The CDR3 nucleotides are TGCAGTGCTTCCGACAGGGGAAACACCGGGGAGCTGTTTTTT. Protein: CSASDRGNTGELFF.

This chain joins TRBV20-1 and TRBJ1-6; a possible D gene is TRBD1 (6 bases). V lost 5 bases and J lost 10, with 21 bases in between. Germline CDR1 DFQATT, CDR2 SNEGSKA (reference sequence). The length of the CDR3 is 15 residues. DNA of the CDR3: TGCAGTGCTCCACTCTCCCGGACAGCTCGGTCACCCCTCCACTTT. Translation gives CSAPLSRTARSPLHF.

This clonotype was counted a few times. V is TRBV6-5 and J is TRBJ2-1; D could derive from TRBD1 or TRBD2 (5 bases each). V lost 6 bases and J 2 bases, leaving 23 bases between the germline ends. The CDR3 spans 18 residues. CDR1 MNHEY and CDR2 SVGAGI come from the germline V gene. This chain's CDR3 is CASSTSGSSGAAYNEQFF. The CDR3 nucleotides are TGTGCCAGCAGCACGTCCGGAAGCTCCGGGGCTGCCTACAATGAGCAGTTCTTC.